This T cell receptor beta chain was obtained from a study of T cell responses to AZD1222 COVID-19 vaccine (dated by TCRdb to 2020 to 2023). Turning to the overall study: A total of 233 trial participants underwent TCR sequencing, of whom approximately 210 received two doses of AZD1222 and roughly 25 received two doses of the MenACWY control vaccine. Trial participants were enrolled by age into subgroups of 18-55, 56-69 and 70-plus years, and around 140, 26 and 57 TCR-sequenced participants, respectively, were included in these subgroups.

Concerning this clone itself: It has no known antigen specificity. Base quality data are lacking; no much larger clone is found one base away.

The full study reports these points: Because no day 14 peak-response samples were available, the repertoires could be characterized only after the peak T cell response. Reportedly, almost half of the unique spike-specific TCRs recognized epitopes lying outside the regions that are mutated in the B.1.351 and B.1.1.7 variants. CD4 TCRs associated with the vaccine covered the entire spike protein, and the dominant responses were in regions 160-218 and 743-854. Only a handful of AZD1222 recipients were SARS-CoV-2 seropositive at baseline, limiting conclusions about previously exposed vaccinees. After two AZD1222 doses, both the breadth and the depth of spike-specific TCRs were significantly higher than at day 0 and than in MenACWY recipients. Most participants were white British and females outnumbered males, and the authors suggested that clonal diversity may have been underestimated. In the small 56-69-year group, the increase in depth fell short of significance, most likely because of low power.

Sample time point, as interpreted from the label and publication: about 28 days (+/-7) after the second vaccine dose. Because spike-specific TCR depth and breadth did not differ between the two schedules, AZD1222 recipients who got a second dose at roughly 4 weeks were pooled with those who got a second dose at roughly 12 weeks. Vaccinee samples came from UK trials COV001 and COV002, including a single-blind randomized controlled phase 2/3 trial of AZD1222 (ChAdOx1 nCoV-19) in healthy adults. For TCRbeta chain sequencing, PBMC samples from trial participants were taken at day 0 and at day 28 after the second dose. According to the germline V gene (reference sequence), CDR1 reads DFQATT and CDR2 reads SNEGSKA. The CDR3 goes from the cysteine to the phenylalanine over 11 residues. CDR3 DNA is the only sequence kept; it has 33 bases, read in frame from the first base. V is pared back by 0 bases and J by 8 bases, with 5 bases lying between the germline termini.

The CDR3 regions of human TCRbeta chains were analyzed by immunosequencing. The study's own analysis went as follows. TCRs in the repertoires were compared against a reference library of SARS-CoV-2-specific TCRs that had been generated with the MIRA antigen-specificity platform. Breadth was defined as the fraction of unique TCRs that were SARS-CoV-2-associated, and depth was defined as the fraction of total T cells that were SARS-CoV-2-associated. Using the MIRA data, each spike-specific TCR was assigned both to the spike region to which the TCR was reactive and to a CD4 or CD8 class. Log10-transformed breadth and depth values were compared by one-way ANOVA with Sidak's multiple comparisons tests. The clones in this table, taken by TCRdb from immuneACCESS, are in-frame only. Not every clone is retained; where verified, under half of the shortfall comes from an unresolved V gene, and the cause of the rest is unknown. V and J calls and clone size follow that table, whereas D and trimming were derived from the DNA. Counted in this sample were fewer than 130,000 clones; 80% to 95% of them appeared once. The top ten constitute about 2.5% of the sample.

The input for sequencing was peripheral blood, taken 28 days after the second AZD1222 dose. The chain joins TRBV20-1 to TRBJ2-1, with the D gene uncertain. The source of this sequence is an adult who received the AZD1222 COVID-19 vaccine. The nucleotides are TGCAGTGCTAGAGATAGCCATGAGCAGTTCTTC. The resulting protein is CSARDSHEQFF.